A selection of T cell receptor beta chains follows, all from one sample in a study of CD8 T cells in ankylosing spondylitis. From the 5' RACE reads, TCRdb called clonotypes with MiXCR, one entry per CDR3 protein. The sample consists of 30,000 to 45,000 distinct CDR3 sequences, 6% of them appearing once. Sample: blood, either unsorted or a sorted T cell fraction (not recorded which). The receptors were gathered from a male donor with ankylosing spondylitis or in good health (not recorded which). Each CDR3 is given with its conserved first and last residue. The order of the fields is CDR3 length, V gene, clone size, J gene, D gene, CDR3 protein, CDR3 DNA. The D gene is left open where the match is weak. Clone size is not always given. Where it is, it says once, few, many or a class for expanded clones.

15,TRBV18,-,TRBJ2-5,-,CASSPPELRSETQYF,TGTGCCAGCTCACCACCGGAACTACGTTCGGAGACCCAGTACTTC
14,TRBV2,-,TRBJ2-1,-,CASKGDRSYNEQFF,TGTGCCAGCAAGGGCGACCGCTCCTACAATGAGCAGTTCTTC
13,TRBV5-1,many,TRBJ2-1,TRBD1,CASRRGPDNEQFF,TGCGCCAGCCGCAGGGGGCCCGACAATGAGCAGTTCTTC
16,TRBV5-1,many,TRBJ2-3,-,CASSSSVASNTDTQYF,TGCGCCAGCAGCTCCAGCGTGGCTAGCAACACAGATACGCAGTATTTT
15,TRBV7-3,many,TRBJ2-1,-,CASSPGVPSYNEQFF,TGTGCCAGCAGCCCCGGGGTACCCTCCTACAATGAGCAGTTCTTC
15,TRBV29-1,many,TRBJ2-3,TRBD2,CSVEGLAGVLDTQYF,TGCAGCGTTGAAGGTCTAGCGGGAGTTTTAGATACGCAGTATTTT
12,TRBV4-3,many,TRBJ2-3,-,CASSQHADTQYF,TGCGCCAGCAGCCAGCACGCAGATACGCAGTATTTT
14,TRBV19,-,TRBJ2-1,-,CASSAGSSYNEQFF,TGTGCCAGTAGTGCAGGGAGCTCCTACAATGAGCAGTTCTTC
14,TRBV5-1,many,TRBJ2-3,-,CASSLGYRVDTQYF,TGCGCCAGCAGCTTGGGTTATAGGGTGGATACGCAGTATTTT
14,TRBV20-1,many,TRBJ1-3,-,CSASPVGSGNTIYF,TGCAGTGCTTCCCCGGTGGGCTCTGGAAACACCATATATTTT
13,TRBV6-2/TRBV6-3,few,TRBJ2-7,-,CASSMTATYEQYF,TGTGCCAGCAGCATGACAGCTACCTACGAGCAGTACTTC
14,TRBV27,medium-sized,TRBJ1-2,TRBD1,CASSLGTGSYGYTF,TGTGCCAGCAGTTTAGGGACAGGATCGTATGGCTACACCTTC
15,TRBV5-1,many,TRBJ2-1,-,CASSPNSGTYNEQFF,TGCGCCAGCAGCCCCAATAGCGGAACCTACAATGAGCAGTTCTTC
12,TRBV30,many,TRBJ2-3,-,CAWSVGADTQYF,TGTGCCTGGAGTGTAGGGGCAGATACGCAGTATTTT
12,TRBV29-1,many,TRBJ2-2,TRBD1,CIGQGGTGELFF,TGCATAGGACAGGGAGGCACCGGGGAGCTGTTTTTT
15,TRBV7-6,many,TRBJ2-2,-,CASSLGVRVAGELFF,TGTGCCAGCAGCTTAGGTGTGCGCGTTGCCGGGGAGCTGTTTTTT
16,TRBV5-1,many,TRBJ2-2,-,CASSLGTGPRAGELFF,TGCGCCAGCAGCTTGGGGACGGGGCCTAGGGCCGGGGAGCTGTTTTTT
17,TRBV11-2,many,TRBJ1-1,-,CASSPIRGQGIVTEAFF,TGTGCCAGCAGCCCTATTCGGGGTCAGGGGATAGTCACTGAAGCTTTCTTT
14,TRBV5-4,many,TRBJ1-4,-,CASSTQGLNEKLFF,TGTGCCAGCAGCACACAGGGCCTTAATGAAAAACTGTTTTTT
14,TRBV24-1,many,TRBJ2-2,-,CATSDRGNTGELFF,TGTGCCACCAGTGACCGTGGGAACACCGGGGAGCTGTTTTTT
15,TRBV27,many,TRBJ2-3,TRBD1,CASSLMRPTGDTQYF,TGTGCCAGCAGTTTAATGAGGCCGACAGGGGATACGCAGTATTTT
15,TRBV7-2,many,TRBJ1-6,-,CASSSPGTPNSPLHF,TGTGCCAGCAGCTCTCCCGGGACACCTAATTCACCCCTCCACTTT
13,TRBV20-1,many,TRBJ2-7,TRBD1,CSAPDRGSYEQYF,TGCAGTGCACCCGACAGGGGAAGCTACGAGCAGTACTTC
15,TRBV3-1,many,TRBJ1-1,-,CASSQDTTLNTEAFF,TGTGCCAGCAGCCAAGATACGACACTGAACACTGAAGCTTTCTTT
14,TRBV12-3/TRBV12-4,many,TRBJ1-1,-,CASSLGSANTEAFF,TGTGCCAGCAGTTTAGGGTCGGCGAACACTGAAGCTTTCTTT
17,TRBV5-1,many,TRBJ2-2,TRBD1,CASSLGSRTGGTGELFF,TGCGCCAGCAGCTTGGGATCCAGGACAGGGGGCACCGGGGAGCTGTTTTTT
15,TRBV6-2/TRBV6-3,many,TRBJ1-1,TRBD1,CASRPTDRENTEAFF,TGTGCCAGCAGACCCACAGACAGGGAGAACACTGAAGCTTTCTTT
15,TRBV5-6,many,TRBJ2-5,-,CASSLDAGRQETQYF,TGTGCCAGCAGCTTGGATGCGGGGCGGCAAGAGACCCAGTACTTC
11,TRBV5-1,many,TRBJ2-2,-,CATQGGGELFF,TGCGCCACGCAGGGCGGCGGGGAGCTGTTTTTT
16,TRBV21-1,many,TRBJ1-4,-,CASSKEAQGARKKLFF,TGTGCCAGCAGCAAAGAAGCCCAGGGGGCGAGGAAAAAACTGTTTTTT
14,TRBV7-2,many,TRBJ1-3,-,CASSPRGTGNTIYF,TGTGCCAGCAGCCCCCGGGGCACTGGAAACACCATATATTTT
15,TRBV18,few,TRBJ2-1,TRBD1,CASSPGTGGWNEQFF,TGTGCCAGCTCACCCGGGACAGGGGGTTGGAATGAGCAGTTCTTC
15,TRBV3-1,many,TRBJ1-2,TRBD1,CASSRDSLLTYGYTF,TGTGCCAGCAGCCGGGACAGTCTCTTAACCTATGGCTACACCTTC
13,TRBV24-1,many,TRBJ1-1,-,CATSDLQGGDAFF,TGTGCCACCAGTGATTTGCAAGGGGGGGATGCTTTCTTT
21,TRBV7-2,many,TRBJ2-5,TRBD2,CASSLAGRVSGKILGQETQYF,TGTGCCAGCAGCTTAGCTGGTCGGGTCAGCGGGAAGATCCTTGGGCAAGAGACCCAGTACTTC
13,TRBV12-5,-,TRBJ2-1,-,CASGFSYGNEQFF,TGTGCTAGTGGTTTCTCTTATGGCAATGAGCAGTTCTTC
15,TRBV7-6,few,TRBJ2-1,TRBD1,CASSPSEGAYNEQFF,TGTGCCAGCAGCCCAAGCGAGGGGGCGTACAATGAGCAGTTCTTC
13,TRBV28,many,TRBJ2-7,-,CASRGSGQGEQYF,TGTGCCAGCAGGGGGTCGGGACAAGGAGAGCAGTACTTC
16,TRBV25-1,many,TRBJ2-7,TRBD1,CASSEDRTGSYYEQYF,TGTGCCAGCAGTGAAGACAGGACAGGGTCCTATTACGAGCAGTACTTC
14,TRBV5-1,many,TRBJ1-2,TRBD1,CASSKGRDSYGYTF,TGCGCCAGCAGCAAGGGCCGGGACAGCTATGGCTACACCTTC
17,TRBV11-2,many,TRBJ1-1,-,CASSLEMGWTERGEAFF,TGTGCCAGCAGCTTAGAGATGGGATGGACGGAGAGGGGTGAAGCTTTCTTT
12,TRBV7-9,many,TRBJ2-1,-,CASSSRYNEQFF,TGTGCCAGCAGCTCACGGTACAATGAGCAGTTCTTC
12,TRBV28,many,TRBJ2-7,-,CASSPPTGEQYF,TGTGCCAGCAGTCCCCCAACAGGCGAGCAGTACTTC
16,TRBV5-1,many,TRBJ2-5,-,CASSLVPTPGGETQYF,TGCGCCAGCAGCTTGGTGCCTACCCCTGGTGGGGAGACCCAGTACTTC
18,TRBV5-1,many,TRBJ2-6,TRBD1,CASSLVTQGAMGANVLTF,TGCGCCAGCAGCTTGGTGACTCAGGGGGCAATGGGGGCCAACGTCCTGACTTTC
13,TRBV5-1,many,TRBJ1-1,-,CASSLTVYTEAFF,TGCGCCAGCAGCTTGACGGTTTACACTGAAGCTTTCTTT
15,TRBV12-3/TRBV12-4,many,TRBJ2-5,TRBD1,CASSLEGQGWETQYF,TGTGCCAGCAGTTTGGAGGGACAGGGATGGGAGACCCAGTACTTC
18,TRBV19,many,TRBJ2-2,TRBD2,CASSPRIAGAANTGELFF,TGTGCCAGTAGTCCTCGGATAGCGGGGGCCGCGAACACCGGGGAGCTGTTTTTT
14,TRBV3-1,-,TRBJ2-4,-,CASSPELHGNIQYF,TGTGCCAGCTCACCCGAGCTCCACGGGAACATTCAGTACTTC
15,TRBV6-4,many,TRBJ2-3,TRBD2,CASSKLAGGPDTQYF,TGTGCCAGCTCTAAGCTAGCGGGGGGGCCAGATACGCAGTATTTT
13,TRBV7-2,many,TRBJ2-7,-,CATSDAFWGEQYF,TGTGCCACCAGCGATGCGTTTTGGGGCGAGCAGTACTTC
13,TRBV5-5,many,TRBJ2-2,-,CASVSRGTGELFF,TGTGCCAGCGTCTCACGTGGCACCGGGGAGCTGTTTTTT
17,TRBV7-9,many,TRBJ2-2,TRBD2,CASSLVLTSGRAGELFF,TGTGCCAGCAGCTTAGTCCTGACTAGCGGGAGGGCCGGGGAGCTGTTTTTT
12,TRBV4-3,many,TRBJ2-2,-,CASRGGTGELFF,TGCGCCAGCAGGGGCGGAACCGGGGAGCTGTTTTTT